A single TCR beta chain is shown here with its context. The antigen is not known. PCR used 60 Vbeta primers and 13 Jbeta primers. The data were produced by immunoSEQ multiplex PCR, yet TCRdb's version contains in-frame clones alone and is incomplete. The sample gives under 150,000 clones, over 70% of which show up once; more than 0.95% is in the top ten. Germline assignment: CDR1 MNHEY and CDR2 SVGAGI. After removal of 2 bases from V and 7 bases from J, the junction contained 8 bases not matched to a gene. This CDR3 has 16 residues. This specimen belongs to a study of cytomegalovirus exposure and HLA in healthy donors. At the level of the study: Out of about 190 million T cells, an earlier analysis found about 120 million unique TCR beta sequences in total. General observations from the study: For most TCR beta V segments, an earlier analysis put the productive rate at about 87% or about 30% of the time. A few V segments could not be told apart, such as TRBV6-2 and TRBV6-3, and were left out.

The chain couples TRBV6-5 to TRBJ1-2; 12 nucleotides match TRBD1. Sequenced input: PBMCs. This clonotype was sampled from a man aged 18 to 30 in good health and CMV-seronegative. In nucleotides, the CDR3 is TGTGCCAGCAGTTACGGAGAGGGACAGGGGGCGCTTGGCTACACCTTC. Amino acid sequence: CASSYGEGQGALGYTF.